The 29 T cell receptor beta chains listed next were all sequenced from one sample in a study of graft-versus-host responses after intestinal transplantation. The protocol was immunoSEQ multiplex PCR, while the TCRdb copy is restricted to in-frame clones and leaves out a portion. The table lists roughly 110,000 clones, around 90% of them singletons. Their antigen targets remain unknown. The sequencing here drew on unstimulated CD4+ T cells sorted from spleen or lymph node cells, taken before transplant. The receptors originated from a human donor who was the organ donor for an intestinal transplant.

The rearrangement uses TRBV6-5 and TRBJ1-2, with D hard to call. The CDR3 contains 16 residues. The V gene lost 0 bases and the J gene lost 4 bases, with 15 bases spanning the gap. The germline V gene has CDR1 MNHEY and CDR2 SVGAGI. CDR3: CASSYSVYGRLYGYTF. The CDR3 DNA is TGTGCCAGCAGTTACTCGGTGTATGGCCGACTCTATGGCTACACCTTC.

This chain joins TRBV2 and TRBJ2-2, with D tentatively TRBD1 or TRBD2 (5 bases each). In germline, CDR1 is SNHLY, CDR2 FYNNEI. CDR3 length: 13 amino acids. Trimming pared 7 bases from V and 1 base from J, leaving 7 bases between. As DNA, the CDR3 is TGTGCCAGCACAGGGAGGAACACCGGGGAGCTGTTTTTT. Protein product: CASTGRNTGELFF.

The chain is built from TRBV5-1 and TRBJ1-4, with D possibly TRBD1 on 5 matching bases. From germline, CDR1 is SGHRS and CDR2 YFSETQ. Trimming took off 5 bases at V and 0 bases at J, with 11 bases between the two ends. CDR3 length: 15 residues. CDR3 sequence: CASRTAPATNEKLFF. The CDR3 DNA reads TGCGCCAGCAGGACAGCGCCTGCAACTAATGAAAAACTGTTTTTT.

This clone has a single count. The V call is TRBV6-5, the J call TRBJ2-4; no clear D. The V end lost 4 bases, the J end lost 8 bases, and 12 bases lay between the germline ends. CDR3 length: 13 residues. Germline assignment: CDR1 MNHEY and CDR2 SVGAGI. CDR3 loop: CASSSSHYHIQYF. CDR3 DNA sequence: TGTGCCAGCAGTTCCTCGCACTACCACATTCAGTACTTC.

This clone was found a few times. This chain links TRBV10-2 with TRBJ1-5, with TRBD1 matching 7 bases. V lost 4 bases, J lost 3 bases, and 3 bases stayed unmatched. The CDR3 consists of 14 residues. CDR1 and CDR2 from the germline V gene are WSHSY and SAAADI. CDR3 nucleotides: TGCGCCAGCAGTGTACAGGGGCCCAATCAGCCCCAGCATTTT. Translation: CASSVQGPNQPQHF.

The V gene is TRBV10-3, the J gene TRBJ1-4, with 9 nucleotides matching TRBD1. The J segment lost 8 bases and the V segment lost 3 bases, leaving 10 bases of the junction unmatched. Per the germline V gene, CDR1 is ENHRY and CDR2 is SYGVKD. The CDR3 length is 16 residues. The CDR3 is CAISDSLTGGGEKLFF. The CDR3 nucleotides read TGTGCCATCAGTGATTCGCTGACAGGGGGAGGGGAAAAACTGTTTTTT.

DNA of the CDR3: TGTGCCAGCAGTCTCTTTAGGAGCACCGGAAACACCATATATTTT. Encoded protein: CASSLFRSTGNTIYF. The chain joins TRBV11-2 to TRBJ1-3, with unresolved D. V dropped 6 bases and J dropped 4 bases, with 16 bases sitting between them. The CDR3 extends over 15 amino acids. Per the germline V gene, CDR1 is SGHAT and CDR2 is FQNNGV.

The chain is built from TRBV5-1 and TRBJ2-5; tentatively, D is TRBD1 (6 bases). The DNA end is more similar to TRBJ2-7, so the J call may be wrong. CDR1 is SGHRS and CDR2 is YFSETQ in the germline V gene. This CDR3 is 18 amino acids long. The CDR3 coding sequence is TGCGCCAGCAGCTTGGGCGTCGGTGGTACAGGGTCCGCAAGCGAGCAGTACTTC. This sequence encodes CASSLGVGGTGSASEQYF.

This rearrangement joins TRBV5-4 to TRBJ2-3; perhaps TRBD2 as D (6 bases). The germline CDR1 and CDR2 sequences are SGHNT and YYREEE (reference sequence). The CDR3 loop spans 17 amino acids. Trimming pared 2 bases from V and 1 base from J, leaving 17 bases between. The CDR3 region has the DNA TGTGCCAGCAGCTTTTTCCTTAGCGGATGGGGCACAGATACGCAGTATTTT. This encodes CASSFFLSGWGTDTQYF.

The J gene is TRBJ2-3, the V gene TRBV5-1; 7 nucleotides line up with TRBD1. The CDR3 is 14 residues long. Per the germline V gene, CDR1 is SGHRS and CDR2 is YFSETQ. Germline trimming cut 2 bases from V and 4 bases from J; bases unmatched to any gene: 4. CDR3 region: CASSFGTASDTQYF. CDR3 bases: TGCGCCAGCAGCTTCGGGACAGCATCAGATACGCAGTATTTT.

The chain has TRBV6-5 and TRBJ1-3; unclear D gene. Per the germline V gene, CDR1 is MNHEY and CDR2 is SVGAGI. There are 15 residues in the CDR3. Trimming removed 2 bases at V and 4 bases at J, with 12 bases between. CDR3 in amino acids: CASSYGGSLGNTIYF. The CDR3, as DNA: TGTGCCAGCAGTTACGGCGGTTCACTGGGAAACACCATATATTTT.

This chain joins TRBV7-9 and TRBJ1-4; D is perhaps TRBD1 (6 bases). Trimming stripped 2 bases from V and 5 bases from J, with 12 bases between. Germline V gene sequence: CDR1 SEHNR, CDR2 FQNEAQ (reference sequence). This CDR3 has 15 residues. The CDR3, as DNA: TGTGCCAGCAGCTTACAGGACGGACAGAATGAAAAACTGTTTTTT. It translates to CASSLQDGQNEKLFF.

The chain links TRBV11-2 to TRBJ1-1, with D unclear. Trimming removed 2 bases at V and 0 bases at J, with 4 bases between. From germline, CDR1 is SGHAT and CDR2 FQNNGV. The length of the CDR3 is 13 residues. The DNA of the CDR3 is TGTGCCAGCAGCTTACAATTGAACACTGAAGCTTTCTTT. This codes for CASSLQLNTEAFF.

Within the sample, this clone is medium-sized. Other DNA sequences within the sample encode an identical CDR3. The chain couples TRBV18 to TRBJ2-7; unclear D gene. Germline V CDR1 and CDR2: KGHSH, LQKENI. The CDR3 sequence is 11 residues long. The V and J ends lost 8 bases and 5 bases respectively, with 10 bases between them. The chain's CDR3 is CASRGGDEQYF. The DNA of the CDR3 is TGTGCCAGCCGAGGTGGGGACGAGCAGTACTTC.

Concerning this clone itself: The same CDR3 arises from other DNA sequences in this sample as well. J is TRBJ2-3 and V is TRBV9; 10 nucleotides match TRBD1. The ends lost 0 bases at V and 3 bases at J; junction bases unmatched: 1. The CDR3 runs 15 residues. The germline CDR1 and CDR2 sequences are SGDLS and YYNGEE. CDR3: CASSVVGQGTDTQYF. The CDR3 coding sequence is TGTGCCAGCAGCGTAGTGGGACAGGGGACAGATACGCAGTATTTT. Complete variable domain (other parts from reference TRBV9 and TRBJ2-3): DSGVTQTPKHLITATGQRVTLRCSPRSGDLSVYWYQQSLDQGLQFLIQYYNGEERAKGNILERFSAQQFPDLHSELNLSSLELGDSALYFCASSVVGQGTDTQYFGPGTRLTVL.

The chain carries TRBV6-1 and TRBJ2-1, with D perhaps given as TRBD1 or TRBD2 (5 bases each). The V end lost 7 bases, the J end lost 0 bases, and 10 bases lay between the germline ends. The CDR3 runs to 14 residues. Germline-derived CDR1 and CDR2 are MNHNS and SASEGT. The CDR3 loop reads CASNAGSSYNEQFF. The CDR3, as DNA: TGTGCCAGCAATGCAGGGAGCTCCTACAATGAGCAGTTCTTC.

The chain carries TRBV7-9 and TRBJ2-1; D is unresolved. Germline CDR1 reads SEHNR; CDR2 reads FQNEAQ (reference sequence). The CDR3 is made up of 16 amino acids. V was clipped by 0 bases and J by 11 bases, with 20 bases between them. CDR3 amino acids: CASSLANLVSAIKQFF. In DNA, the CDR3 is TGTGCCAGCAGCTTAGCAAACCTTGTGAGCGCGATCAAGCAGTTCTTC.

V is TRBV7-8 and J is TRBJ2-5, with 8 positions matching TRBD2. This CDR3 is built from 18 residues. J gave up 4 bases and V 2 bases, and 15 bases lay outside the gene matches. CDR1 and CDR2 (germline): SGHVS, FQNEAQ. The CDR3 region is CASSLFNSGARRGETQYF. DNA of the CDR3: TGTGCCAGCAGCTTATTTAATAGCGGGGCTAGGAGGGGAGAGACCCAGTACTTC.

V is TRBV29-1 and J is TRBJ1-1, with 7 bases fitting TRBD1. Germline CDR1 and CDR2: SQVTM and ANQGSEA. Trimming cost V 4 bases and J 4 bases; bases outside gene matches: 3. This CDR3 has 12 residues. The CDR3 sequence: CSVVQGSTEAFF. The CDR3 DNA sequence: TGCAGCGTTGTACAGGGGTCCACTGAAGCTTTCTTT.

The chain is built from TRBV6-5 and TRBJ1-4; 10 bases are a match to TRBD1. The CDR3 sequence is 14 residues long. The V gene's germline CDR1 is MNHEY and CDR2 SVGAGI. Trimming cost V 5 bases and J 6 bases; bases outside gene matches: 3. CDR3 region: CASSRTGGDEKLFF. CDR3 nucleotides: TGTGCCAGCAGTCGGACAGGGGGAGATGAAAAACTGTTTTTT.

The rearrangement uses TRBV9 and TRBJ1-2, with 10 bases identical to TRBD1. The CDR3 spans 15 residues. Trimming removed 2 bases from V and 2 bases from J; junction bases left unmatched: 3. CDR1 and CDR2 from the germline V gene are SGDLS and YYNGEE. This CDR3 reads CASSVTGGANYGYTF. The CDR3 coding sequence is TGTGCCAGCAGCGTGACAGGGGGCGCGAACTATGGCTACACCTTC.

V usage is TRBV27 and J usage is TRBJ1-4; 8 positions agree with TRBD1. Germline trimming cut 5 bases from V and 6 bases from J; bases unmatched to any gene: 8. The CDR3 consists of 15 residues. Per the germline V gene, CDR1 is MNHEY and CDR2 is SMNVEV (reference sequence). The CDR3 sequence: CASSPRQGLDEKLFF. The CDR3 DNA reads TGTGCCAGCAGTCCCAGACAGGGGTTGGATGAAAAACTGTTTTTT.

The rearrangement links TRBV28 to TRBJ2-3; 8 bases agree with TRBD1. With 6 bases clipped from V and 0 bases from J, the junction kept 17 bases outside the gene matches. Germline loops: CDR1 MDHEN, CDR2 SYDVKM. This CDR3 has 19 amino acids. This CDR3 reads CASSPPLHGTGQSTDTQYF. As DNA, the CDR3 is TGTGCCAGCAGCCCCCCCCTTCACGGGACAGGCCAGAGCACAGATACGCAGTATTTT.

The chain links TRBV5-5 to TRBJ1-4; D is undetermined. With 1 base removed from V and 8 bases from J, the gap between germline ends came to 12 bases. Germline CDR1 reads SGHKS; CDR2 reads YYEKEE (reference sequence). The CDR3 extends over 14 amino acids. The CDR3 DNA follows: TGTGCCAGCAGCTTGCTCAGGAATGGGGAAAAACTGTTTTTT. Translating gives CASSLLRNGEKLFF.

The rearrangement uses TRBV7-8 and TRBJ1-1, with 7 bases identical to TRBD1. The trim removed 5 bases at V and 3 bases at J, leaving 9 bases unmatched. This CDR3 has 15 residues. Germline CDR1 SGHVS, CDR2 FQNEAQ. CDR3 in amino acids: CASSARRGRDTEAFF. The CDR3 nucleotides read TGTGCCAGCAGCGCGAGGAGGGGGCGCGACACTGAAGCTTTCTTT.

CDR3 amino acids: CASSPGTGIHEQYF. The CDR3 DNA reads as TGCGCCAGCAGCCCCGGGACAGGGATCCACGAGCAGTACTTC. The chain has TRBV5-1 and TRBJ2-7; 9 nucleotides align to TRBD1. The CDR3 totals 14 residues. Germline V lookup: CDR1 SGHRS, CDR2 YFSETQ. The V segment lost 4 bases and the J segment 5 bases; nucleotides outside the gene matches: 7. Complete variable domain (other parts from reference TRBV5-1 and TRBJ2-7): KAGVTQTPRYLIKTRGQQVTLSCSPISGHRSVSWYQQTPGQGLQFLFEYFSETQRNKGNFPGRFSGRQFSNSRSEMNVSTLELGDSALYLCASSPGTGIHEQYFGPGTRLTVT.

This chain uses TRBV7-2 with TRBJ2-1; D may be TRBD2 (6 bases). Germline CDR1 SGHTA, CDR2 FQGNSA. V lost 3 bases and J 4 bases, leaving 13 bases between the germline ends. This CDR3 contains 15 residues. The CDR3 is CASSFKAGNYNEQFF. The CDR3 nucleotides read TGTGCCAGCAGCTTTAAAGCGGGTAATTACAATGAGCAGTTCTTC.

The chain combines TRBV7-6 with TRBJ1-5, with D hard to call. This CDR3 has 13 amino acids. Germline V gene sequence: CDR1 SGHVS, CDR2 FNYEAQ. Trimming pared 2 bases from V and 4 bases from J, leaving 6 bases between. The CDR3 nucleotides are TGTGCCAGCAGCTTATACGGGAATCAGCCCCAGCATTTT. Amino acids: CASSLYGNQPQHF.

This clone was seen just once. This CDR3 is CASSLGAQGLNSPLHF. The CDR3, as DNA: TGTGCCAGCAGCTTAGGTGCACAGGGGCTAAATTCACCCCTCCACTTT. This chain joins TRBV7-3 and TRBJ1-6; 7 nucleotides agree with TRBD1. The V gene's germline CDR1 is SGHTA and CDR2 FQGTGA. CDR3 length equals 16 residues. V lost 2 bases and J lost 7; bases outside the gene matches: 8.